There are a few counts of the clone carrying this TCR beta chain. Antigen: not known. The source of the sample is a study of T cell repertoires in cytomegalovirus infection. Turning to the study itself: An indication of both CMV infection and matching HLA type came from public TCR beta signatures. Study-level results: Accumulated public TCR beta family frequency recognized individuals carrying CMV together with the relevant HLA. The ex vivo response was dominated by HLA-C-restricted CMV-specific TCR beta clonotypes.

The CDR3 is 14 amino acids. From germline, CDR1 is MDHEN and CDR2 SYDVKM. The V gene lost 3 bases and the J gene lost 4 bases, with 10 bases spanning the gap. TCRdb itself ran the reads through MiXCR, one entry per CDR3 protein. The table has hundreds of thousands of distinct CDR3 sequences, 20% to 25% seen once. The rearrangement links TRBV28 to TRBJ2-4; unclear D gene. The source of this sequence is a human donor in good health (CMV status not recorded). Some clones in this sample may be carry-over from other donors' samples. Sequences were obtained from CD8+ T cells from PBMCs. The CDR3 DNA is TGTGCCAGCAGTTTTCCGACGAAGAAAAACATTCAGTACTTC. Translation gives CASSFPTKKNIQYF.